A selection of T cell receptor beta chains follows, all from one sample in a study of blood T cell repertoires in COVID-19. The data were produced by immunoSEQ multiplex PCR, yet TCRdb's version contains in-frame clones alone and is incomplete. Counted here are about 240,000 clones, 82% occurring once; the ten biggest clones make up roughly 8.2%. The specimen sequenced was peripheral blood. The receptors stem from a woman older than 75 with COVID-19, enrolled during active disease. Both conserved end residues are part of each CDR3. D genes are given only for firm matches. Part of the rows lack a size; the others show once, few, many or a class for expanded clones.

V: TRBV11-2
D: TRBD2
J: TRBJ2-1
size: few
CDR3: CASSFVRRLAGAYNEQFF
DNA: TGTGCCAGCAGCTTCGTTAGGCGGCTAGCGGGGGCCTACAATGAGCAGTTCTTC

V: TRBV19
D: NA
J: TRBJ1-5
size: NA
CDR3: CASRHGSQPQHF
DNA: TGTGCCAGTAGGCACGGGAGTCAGCCCCAGCATTTT

V: TRBV5-6
D: TRBD2
J: TRBJ2-7
size: NA
CDR3: CASSLLLAGAAYEQYF
DNA: TGTGCCAGCAGCTTGTTACTAGCGGGGGCTGCCTACGAGCAGTACTTC

V: TRBV5-1
D: NA
J: TRBJ1-2
size: NA
CDR3: CASSFGQGGYGYTF
DNA: TGCGCCAGCAGCTTCGGTCAGGGAGGTTATGGCTACACCTTC

V: TRBV7-2
D: TRBD1
J: TRBJ1-6
size: NA
CDR3: CASSLLQGAGSSPLHF
DNA: TGTGCCAGCAGCTTACTCCAGGGGGCTGGGAGTTCACCCCTCCACTTT

V: TRBV6-5
D: NA
J: TRBJ2-7
size: NA
CDR3: CASSSPVYEQYF
DNA: TGTGCCAGCAGTTCCCCAGTCTACGAGCAGTACTTC

V: TRBV28
D: NA
J: TRBJ1-2
size: NA
CDR3: CASSLLTRGYTF
DNA: TGTGCCAGCAGTTTGCTAACGAGAGGCTACACCTTC

V: TRBV6-5
D: NA
J: TRBJ1-6
size: NA
CDR3: CASSYSYSPLHF
DNA: TGTGCCAGCAGTTACTCCTATTCACCCCTCCACTTT

V: TRBV18
D: TRBD1
J: TRBJ1-1
size: NA
CDR3: CASSLTLDRGTEAFF
DNA: TGTGCCAGCTCCCTCACCCTGGACAGGGGCACTGAAGCTTTCTTT

V: TRBV11-1
D: NA
J: TRBJ2-2
size: NA
CDR3: CASSLRGELFF
DNA: TGTGCCAGCAGCCTTCGGGGGGAGCTGTTTTTT

V: TRBV19
D: TRBD1
J: TRBJ1-2
size: NA
CDR3: CASTTRDRGLYGYTF
DNA: TGTGCCAGTACCACACGGGACAGGGGTTTGTATGGCTACACCTTC

V: TRBV27
D: NA
J: TRBJ2-2
size: NA
CDR3: CASNYWGGDRRSTGELFF
DNA: TGTGCCAGCAATTACTGGGGAGGGGACAGGAGGAGCACCGGGGAGCTGTTTTTT

V: TRBV6-5
D: NA
J: TRBJ1-2
size: NA
CDR3: CASRPRNYGYTF
DNA: TGTGCCAGCAGACCTAGGAACTATGGCTACACCTTC

V: TRBV10-3
D: NA
J: TRBJ1-1
size: NA
CDR3: CAICAGADTEAFF
DNA: TGTGCCATCTGCGCGGGCGCAGACACTGAAGCTTTCTTT

V: TRBV2
D: NA
J: TRBJ1-1
size: NA
CDR3: CASPGTRGNTEAFF
DNA: TGTGCCAGCCCCGGTACCCGCGGGAACACTGAAGCTTTCTTT

V: TRBV19
D: NA
J: TRBJ2-5
size: NA
CDR3: CASSIWRGGVQETQYF
DNA: TGTGCCAGTAGTATTTGGAGGGGAGGAGTCCAAGAGACCCAGTACTTC

V: TRBV15
D: NA
J: TRBJ1-5
size: once
CDR3: CATSRTGREGQPQHF
DNA: TGTGCCACCAGCAGAACGGGCAGGGAAGGTCAGCCCCAGCATTTT

V: TRBV2
D: TRBD2
J: TRBJ2-3
size: NA
CDR3: CASTSGTSGRTDTQYF
DNA: TGTGCCAGCACCTCCGGGACTAGCGGACGCACAGATACGCAGTATTTT

V: TRBV4-3
D: TRBD1
J: TRBJ2-1
size: NA
CDR3: CASSQESNRGNNEQFF
DNA: TGCGCCAGCAGCCAAGAGAGTAACAGGGGGAACAATGAGCAGTTCTTC

V: TRBV7-9
D: TRBD1
J: TRBJ1-1
size: NA
CDR3: CASSRTGLTEAFF
DNA: TGTGCCAGCAGCAGGACAGGGTTGACTGAAGCTTTCTTT

V: TRBV12-3/TRBV12-4
D: NA
J: TRBJ1-5
size: NA
CDR3: CASSEVRRAQHF
DNA: TGTGCCAGCAGTGAGGTCCGTCGGGCCCAGCATTTT

V: TRBV27
D: TRBD1
J: TRBJ1-5
size: NA
CDR3: CASRKGQGDQPQHF
DNA: TGTGCCAGCAGAAAGGGACAGGGAGATCAGCCCCAGCATTTT

V: TRBV6-4
D: TRBD1
J: TRBJ1-1
size: NA
CDR3: CASSHRGEAFF
DNA: TGTGCCAGCAGCCACAGGGGTGAAGCTTTCTTT

V: TRBV5-1
D: NA
J: TRBJ2-1
size: NA
CDR3: CASSLAAGTISYNEQFF
DNA: TGCGCCAGCAGCTTGGCCGCGGGAACGATATCCTACAATGAGCAGTTCTTC

V: TRBV4-3
D: NA
J: TRBJ2-5
size: once
CDR3: CASSQDSQGRETQYF
DNA: TGCGCCAGCAGCCAAGATTCCCAGGGCCGGGAGACCCAGTACTTC

V: TRBV21-1
D: NA
J: TRBJ1-1
size: NA
CDR3: CASSKAGTGILMNTEAFF
DNA: TGTGCCAGCAGCAAAGCTGGGACAGGGATCCTCATGAACACTGAAGCTTTCTTT

V: TRBV9
D: NA
J: TRBJ1-4
size: NA
CDR3: CASSVAAVPTGRLFF
DNA: TGTGCCAGCAGCGTAGCGGCGGTCCCAACGGGTAGGCTGTTTTTT

V: TRBV4-2
D: TRBD1
J: TRBJ1-3
size: NA
CDR3: CASSQSTGAWRGNTIYF
DNA: TGTGCCAGCAGCCAAAGTACAGGGGCTTGGAGAGGAAACACCATATATTTT

V: TRBV27
D: TRBD1
J: TRBJ2-7
size: NA
CDR3: CASRRTGTYEQYF
DNA: TGTGCCAGCAGGCGGACAGGAACTTACGAGCAGTACTTC

V: TRBV23-1
D: NA
J: TRBJ1-5
size: NA
CDR3: CASTRGQPQHF
DNA: TGCGCCAGCACCCGGGGGCAGCCCCAGCATTTT

V: TRBV24-1
D: TRBD1
J: TRBJ2-1
size: NA
CDR3: CATSDATGGHFNEQFF
DNA: TGTGCCACCAGTGATGCGACAGGGGGCCACTTCAATGAGCAGTTCTTC

V: TRBV28
D: TRBD1
J: TRBJ1-1
size: NA
CDR3: CASSFSPRDSEAFF
DNA: TGTGCCAGCAGTTTTAGTCCCCGGGACAGTGAAGCTTTCTTT

V: TRBV6-5
D: TRBD1
J: TRBJ1-1
size: NA
CDR3: CASSYATGGGTEAFF
DNA: TGTGCCAGCAGTTACGCTACAGGGGGTGGAACTGAAGCTTTCTTT

V: TRBV7-2
D: TRBD2
J: TRBJ2-7
size: NA
CDR3: CASSLGGLGSGSPYF
DNA: TGTGCCAGCAGCTTAGGAGGCCTGGGTAGCGGGAGTCCGTACTTC

V: TRBV9
D: NA
J: TRBJ2-7
size: NA
CDR3: CASSGTGWGQYF
DNA: TGTGCCAGCAGCGGCACAGGATGGGGGCAGTACTTC

V: TRBV10-1
D: TRBD2
J: TRBJ2-5
size: NA
CDR3: CASSELTSGGPKTQYF
DNA: TGCGCCAGCAGTGAATTGACTAGCGGGGGGCCGAAGACCCAGTACTTC

V: TRBV28
D: TRBD1
J: TRBJ1-2
size: NA
CDR3: CASRLLGTGVNYGYTF
DNA: TGTGCCAGCAGGTTACTTGGGACAGGGGTTAACTATGGCTACACCTTC

V: TRBV5-1
D: TRBD1
J: TRBJ2-5
size: NA
CDR3: CASSLGQGRETQYF
DNA: TGCGCCAGCAGCTTGGGACAGGGAAGGGAGACCCAGTACTTC

V: TRBV6-4
D: TRBD1
J: TRBJ2-1
size: NA
CDR3: CASSAQQGANEQFF
DNA: TGTGCCAGCAGCGCCCAGCAGGGGGCCAATGAGCAGTTCTTC

V: TRBV11-3
D: NA
J: TRBJ2-7
size: NA
CDR3: CASSLGGTSSQEQYF
DNA: TGTGCCAGCAGCTTGGGGGGGACAAGTTCTCAGGAGCAGTACTTC